Sequencing of this TCR beta chain was carried out in a study of regulatory T cells in long-lasting Graves disease. J lost 2 bases, V lost 5 bases, and 11 bases had no gene match. This CDR3 has 17 amino acids. Germline V gives CDR1 MDHEN, CDR2 SYDVKM. This clonotype has a count of ten or more. Described time point: newly diagnosed GD, antithyroid drugs for less than 3 months. PBMC RNA was the source of the TCR library. Collection of peripheral blood (about 8.8 milliliters) was done using EDTA tubes. The TCR beta library used iRepertoire HTBI primers with Arm-PCR amplification of CDR3. MiXCR was run by TCRdb on the multiplex PCR reads, yielding one entry per CDR3 protein. The repertoire holds under 800,000 distinct CDR3 sequences, roughly 15% seen once, with 18% in the top ten. This same sample was also taken into another study, of T cells in Graves' hyperthyroidism and ophthalmopathy. That study reports: Diagnostic decisions used clinical symptoms, serum thyroxine and TRAb, thyroid ultrasound and orbital computed tomography.

This receptor was obtained from a woman aged 25-40 years with Graves disease. The V call is TRBV28, the J call TRBJ2-3, with 9 bases matching TRBD2. This sample comprised peripheral blood mononuclear cells (PBMCs), obtained at new diagnosis, from a patient treated with antithyroid drugs. The CDR3 DNA reads as TGTGCCAGCAGTCATTCCGGGTTAGCGGGGGTCACAGATACGCAGTATTTT. Its translation: CASSHSGLAGVTDTQYF.